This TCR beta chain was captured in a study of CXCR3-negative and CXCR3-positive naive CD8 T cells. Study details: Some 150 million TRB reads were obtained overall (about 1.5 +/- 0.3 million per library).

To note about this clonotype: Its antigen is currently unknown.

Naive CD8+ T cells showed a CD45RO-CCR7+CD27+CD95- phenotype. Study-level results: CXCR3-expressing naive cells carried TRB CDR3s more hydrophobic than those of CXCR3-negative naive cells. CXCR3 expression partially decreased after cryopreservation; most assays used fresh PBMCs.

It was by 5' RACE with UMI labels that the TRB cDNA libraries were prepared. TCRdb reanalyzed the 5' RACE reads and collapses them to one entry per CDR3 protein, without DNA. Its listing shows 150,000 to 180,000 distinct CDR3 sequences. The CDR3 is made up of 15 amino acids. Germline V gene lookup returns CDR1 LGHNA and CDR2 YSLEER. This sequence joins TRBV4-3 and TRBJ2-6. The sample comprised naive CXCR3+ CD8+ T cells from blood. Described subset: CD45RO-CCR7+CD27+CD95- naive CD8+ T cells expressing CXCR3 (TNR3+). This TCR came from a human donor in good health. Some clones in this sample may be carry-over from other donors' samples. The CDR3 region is CASSQGVSGANVLTF.